One sample yielded the 6 T cell receptor beta chains listed below, sequenced in a study of STAT5B mutations in CD4+ large granular lymphocyte leukemia. Sequencing was performed with immunoSEQ multiplex PCR; in TCRdb, only in-frame clones are kept and a portion is missing. Among thousands of clones listed, roughly 87% were seen once. The sample comprised PBMCs. The receptors were sampled from a woman aged 70 to 79 with CD4+ T-cell large granular lymphocyte leukemia.

This clone was recorded a few times. The chain joins TRBV30 to TRBJ1-6, with D perhaps matching TRBD1 (5 bases). Trimming removed 0 bases from V and 10 bases from J, with 13 bases in between. This CDR3 has 14 residues. CDR1 and CDR2 from the germline V gene are GTSNPN and SVGIG (reference sequence). DNA of the CDR3: TGTGCCTGGAGTGTAGGGCAGGGTAGATCACCCCTCCACTTT. It specifies CAWSVGQGRSPLHF. Full variable domain (missing parts from reference TRBV30 and TRBJ1-6): SQTIHQWPATLVQPVGSPLSLECTVEGTSNPNLYWYRQAAGRGLQLLFYSVGIGQISSEVPQNLSASRPQDRQFILSSKKLLLSDSGFYLCAWSVGQGRSPLHFGNGTRLTVT.

This clone was seen once. This rearrangement joins TRBV19 to TRBJ1-4; tentative D call: TRBD1 (6 bases). Germline-derived CDR1 and CDR2 are LNHDA and SQIVND (reference sequence). The CDR3 is 15 amino acids. Trimming pared 6 bases from V and 5 bases from J, leaving 16 bases between. The CDR3: CASRLGGRGNEKLFF. DNA of the CDR3: TGTGCCAGTAGATTGGGGGGCCGAGGAAATGAAAAACTGTTTTTT.

This chain uses TRBV28 with TRBJ1-4; perhaps TRBD1 as D (5 bases). The CDR3 length is 15 residues. In germline, CDR1 is MDHEN, CDR2 SYDVKM. V lost 5 bases and J lost 7, with 17 bases in between. The CDR3 reads CASSPSTGLSEKLFF. The CDR3, as DNA: TGTGCCAGCAGTCCCTCCACAGGTCTCAGTGAAAAACTGTTTTTT.

The chain uses TRBV5-1 and TRBJ2-5; D uncertain. The J call is uncertain, as TRBJ2-7 better fits the DNA end. This CDR3 is 11 amino acids long. CDR1 SGHRS and CDR2 YFSETQ come from the germline V gene. Written as DNA, the CDR3 is TGCGCCAGCAGCCTCAACTACGAGCAGTACTTC. Its protein product is CASSLNYEQYF.

The chain uses TRBV29-1 and TRBJ2-7; a possible D gene is TRBD2 (6 bases). The CDR3 covers 14 residues. Trimming took off 4 bases at V and 6 bases at J, with 19 bases between the two ends. Looked up from germline, CDR1 is SQVTM and CDR2 is ANQGSEA. CDR3: CSVAPGQVGGEQYF. The CDR3 region has the DNA TGCAGCGTTGCCCCCGGGCAGGTCGGGGGCGAGCAGTACTTC.

The J gene is TRBJ1-5, the V gene TRBV2; D is unresolved. There are 13 residues in the CDR3. CDR1 and CDR2 (germline): SNHLY, FYNNEI. The V gene lost 6 bases and the J gene lost 6 bases, with 12 bases spanning the gap. The CDR3 nucleotides read TGTGCCAGCAGGAGGGAGACCAGTCAGCCCCAGCATTTT. Translated: CASRRETSQPQHF. Combining the CDR3 with reference TRBV2 and TRBJ1-5 gives the whole variable domain EPEVTQTPSHQVTQMGQEVILRCVPISNHLYFYWYRQILGQKVEFLVSFYNNEISEKSEIFDDQFSVERPDGSNFTLKIRSTKLEDSAMYFCASRRETSQPQHFGDGTRLSIL.